The sequence of this TCR beta chain was determined in a study of T cell repertoires and HLA-DP antigens. Worth noting for this clone: Its target is not known.

CDR1 and CDR2 from the germline V gene are SGHAT and FQNNGV. The CDR3 is 14 residues long. Trimming removed 5 bases from V and 3 bases from J, with 11 bases in between. The repertoire was sequenced with immunoSEQ multiplex PCR; TCRdb's copy has only in-frame clones and lacks some. Of about 73,000 clones detected, roughly 75% appear once; the ten largest clones hold about 1.4%. Specimen: CD4+ T cells from PBMCs. The source is a man aged 55 to 69 in good health and CMV-seronegative. This chain joins TRBV11-2 and TRBJ2-1; D remains ambiguous. The DNA for the CDR3 is TGTGCCAGCAGCCCCGTTGGATACTACAATGAGCAGTTCTTC. It encodes CASSPVGYYNEQFF.